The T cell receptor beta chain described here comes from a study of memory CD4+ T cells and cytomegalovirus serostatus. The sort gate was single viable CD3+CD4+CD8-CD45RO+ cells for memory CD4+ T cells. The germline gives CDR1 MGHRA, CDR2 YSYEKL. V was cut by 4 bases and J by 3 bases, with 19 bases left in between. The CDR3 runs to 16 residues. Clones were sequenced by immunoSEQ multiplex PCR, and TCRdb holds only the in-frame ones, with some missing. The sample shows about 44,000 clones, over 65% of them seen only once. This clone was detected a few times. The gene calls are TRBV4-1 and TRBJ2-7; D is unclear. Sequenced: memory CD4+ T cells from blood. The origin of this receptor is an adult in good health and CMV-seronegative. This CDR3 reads CASSRFSRPLNYEQYF. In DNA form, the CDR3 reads TGCGCCAGCAGCCGCTTTTCTCGCCCCCTTAACTACGAGCAGTACTTC.